A single sample gave rise to the 15 T cell receptor beta chains below, sequenced in a study of T cells in Graves' hyperthyroidism and ophthalmopathy. The CDR3 regions of TCR beta were amplified from RNA transcripts. The study used the HTBI primer set for a first-round RT-PCR of the TCR CDR3. Each CDR3 protein gets one entry after TCRdb re-called the multiplex PCR reads with MiXCR. The profile shows about 550,000 distinct CDR3 sequences, less than 25% of them singletons. The specimen sequenced was blood. These receptors came from a man in his late teens or twenties with Graves' hyperthyroidism.

In this sample, this clonotype turned up many times. This chain links TRBV11-2 with TRBJ2-2, with D hard to call. The CDR3 covers 15 residues. Trimming left V 5 bases short and J 4 bases short, with 14 bases between. Germline V gene sequence: CDR1 SGHAT, CDR2 FQNNGV. For the CDR3, the DNA is TGTGCCAGCAGCCCAGACCCTCCGGGCACCGGGGAGCTGTTTTTT. Encoded protein: CASSPDPPGTGELFF.

The sample holds many counts of this clonotype. V usage is TRBV11-1 and J usage is TRBJ2-2; D possibly matches TRBD1 or TRBD2 (5 bases each). The CDR3 length is 16 residues. The V end lost 4 bases, the J end lost 5 bases, and 17 bases lay between the germline ends. Germline CDR1 reads SGHAT; CDR2 reads FQDESV (reference sequence). The CDR3 is CASSSRRDPRTGELFF. The CDR3 coding sequence is TGTGCCAGCAGCTCCCGCCGGGACCCCCGGACCGGGGAGCTGTTTTTT. The full variable domain, rest sourced from reference TRBV11-1 and TRBJ2-2, is EAEVAQSPRYKITEKSQAVAFWCDPISGHATLYWYRQILGQGPELLVQFQDESVVDDSQLPKDRFSAERLKGVDSTLKIQPAELGDSAMYLCASSSRRDPRTGELFFGEGSRLTVL.

This clonotype was detected many times. The rearrangement uses TRBV6-5 and TRBJ2-7; D not resolved. Between the trimmed V and J ends, which lost 3 bases and 6 bases, there was a span of 6 bases. Germline lookup yields CDR1 MNHEY and CDR2 SVGAGI. CDR3 length equals 11 residues. The CDR3 spells CASSYQVEQYF. The CDR3 DNA sequence: TGTGCCAGCAGTTATCAGGTCGAGCAGTACTTC.

V gene TRBV7-2 combines with J gene TRBJ2-2; D gene ambiguous. This CDR3 has 13 amino acids. Germline-derived CDR1 and CDR2 are SGHTA and FQGNSA. The germline V and J ends were trimmed by 4 bases and 6 bases, with 9 bases remaining between them. The CDR3 reads CASSSFVSGELFF. DNA for the CDR3: TGTGCCAGCAGCTCTTTTGTCTCCGGGGAGCTGTTTTTT.

This clonotype was detected ten times or more. The chain recombines TRBV6-2 or TRBV6-3 with TRBJ2-2, with TRBD2 matching over 10 bases. The CDR3 spans 18 residues. From germline, CDR1 is MNHEY and CDR2 SVGEGT. V was clipped by 0 bases and J by 2 bases; unmatched bases: 6. The CDR3 DNA reads as TGTGCCAGCAGTTACTCGAAGGGACTAGCGTTAAACACCGGGGAGCTGTTTTTT. Amino acids: CASSYSKGLALNTGELFF.

V is TRBV19 and J is TRBJ1-2; D is possibly TRBD1 (5 bases). The V end was cut by 3 bases, the J end by 8 bases, with 13 bases between. The CDR3 covers 13 residues. Germline V gene lookup returns CDR1 LNHDA and CDR2 SQIVND (reference sequence). As DNA, the CDR3 is TGTGCCAGTAGTATCGGAGGGGTTGGCGGCTACACCTTC. This encodes CASSIGGVGGYTF.

This clonotype was counted many times. The chain joins TRBV28 to TRBJ2-7; 8 bases fit TRBD1. Germline CDR1 is MDHEN and CDR2 is SYDVKM. The CDR3 length is 13 residues. J lost 6 bases, V lost 7 bases, and 8 bases had no gene match. The chain's CDR3 is CASIRTGSREQYF. The CDR3 DNA sequence: TGTGCCAGCATCCGGACAGGGTCCCGCGAGCAGTACTTC.

This clonotype was observed many times. The CDR3 DNA reads TGTGCCAGTAGTACAGGACTGGACAATCAGCCCCAGCATTTT. As protein: CASSTGLDNQPQHF. The rearrangement joins TRBV19 to TRBJ1-5; no reliable D call. Germline V CDR1 and CDR2: LNHDA, SQIVND (reference sequence). CDR3 length: 14 amino acids. The V end lost 4 bases, the J end lost 3 bases, and 10 bases lay between the germline ends.

V gene TRBV4-1 combines with J gene TRBJ1-5, with a tentative D call TRBD1 (5 bases). Trimming took off 1 base at V and 11 bases at J, with 9 bases between the two ends. In germline, CDR1 is MGHRA, CDR2 YSYEKL. The CDR3 sequence is 12 residues long. CDR3 DNA sequence: TGCGCCAGCAGCCAAGCGGGGGGGGCCCAGCATTTT. As protein: CASSQAGGAQHF.

This clonotype was seen ten or more times. The chain employs TRBV12-3 or TRBV12-4 and TRBJ1-1; TRBD1 is a possible D gene (5 bases). Trimming pared 5 bases from V and 1 base from J, leaving 14 bases between. The CDR3 is made up of 15 amino acids. CDR3 in amino acids: CASSGAGSANTEAFF. The CDR3 coding sequence is TGTGCCAGCAGTGGGGCGGGCAGCGCGAACACTGAAGCTTTCTTT.

Many counts were recorded for this clonotype. At one of its ends the junction is not consistent with the germline gene, which may arise from a read error. V and J are TRBV6-1 and TRBJ1-5, with 7 bases identical to TRBD1. Germline values: CDR1 MNHNS, CDR2 SASEGT. This CDR3 spans 14 amino acids. Written as DNA, the CDR3 is TGTGCCAGCAGTAAAGCAACAGGGGATCAGCCCCAGCATTTT. It codes for CASSKATGDQPQHF.

In its sample, this clonotype was seen many times. V gene TRBV6-1 combines with J gene TRBJ1-2; 7 bases align to TRBD1. After removal of 6 bases from V and 8 bases from J, the junction contained 9 bases not matched to a gene. The CDR3 is made up of 13 amino acids. The germline V gene encodes CDR1 MNHNS and CDR2 SASEGT. The CDR3 DNA reads as TGTGCCAGCAGCCCCGGGACAGCCTCCGGCTACACCTTC. Its protein product is CASSPGTASGYTF.

This clonotype was seen at least ten times. The chain links TRBV11-2 to TRBJ2-5; TRBD1 might be the D (6 bases). Trimming removed 1 base at V and 3 bases at J, with 12 bases between. Looked up from germline, CDR1 is SGHAT and CDR2 is FQNNGV. The CDR3 is 15 amino acids. CDR3 coding DNA: TGTGCCAGCAGCTTAGGAGACAGGTGGAAAGAGACCCAGTACTTC. As protein: CASSLGDRWKETQYF.

This clonotype was counted many times. The CDR3, as DNA: TGTGCCAGCAGTTGGGACAGGGCTTACGAGCAGTACTTC. The encoded protein is CASSWDRAYEQYF. The V call is TRBV28, the J call TRBJ2-7, with TRBD1 matching over 9 bases. This CDR3 has 13 amino acids. V trimming: 4 bases; J trimming: 4 bases; junction bases outside the gene matches: 2. Germline V gene data show CDR1 as MDHEN and CDR2 as SYDVKM.

This clonotype appeared many times. The rearrangement links TRBV20-1 to TRBJ1-1; 8 bases are shared with TRBD1. CDR3 length: 12 amino acids. Per the germline V gene, CDR1 is DFQATT and CDR2 is SNEGSKA (reference sequence). The CDR3 DNA reads TGCAGGGGAGGGACAGGGAACACTGAAGCTTTCTTT. Translated: CRGGTGNTEAFF.